These T cell receptor beta chains were read from a single sample in a study of cytomegalovirus exposure and HLA in healthy donors. TCRdb's table, derived via immunoSEQ multiplex PCR, lists solely in-frame clones and lacks some. The sample consists of 95,000 to 100,000 clones, 77% of them appearing once. Material for sequencing was PBMCs. All receptors come from a female donor in good health and CMV-seronegative. Both conserved end residues are part of each CDR3. A D gene is named only where the DNA matches it firmly. Only part of the rows carry a size: once, few, many, or a class if the clone is expanded.

V gene	clone size	J gene	D gene	CDR3 protein	CDR3 DNA
TRBV19	NA	TRBJ1-1	TRBD1	CASSPGDSFNMNTEAFF	TGTGCCAGTAGTCCGGGGGACAGTTTCAACATGAACACTGAAGCTTTCTTT
TRBV28	NA	TRBJ2-2	NA	CASSWGDTGELFF	TGTGCCAGCAGTTGGGGGGACACCGGGGAGCTGTTTTTT
TRBV7-9	NA	TRBJ2-7	NA	CASSRLRPLEYEQYF	TGTGCCAGCAGCCGCCTTCGGCCTCTAGAGTACGAGCAGTACTTC
TRBV6-1	NA	TRBJ2-7	TRBD2	CASSDASGVTYEQYF	TGTGCCAGCAGTGACGCTAGCGGGGTAACCTACGAGCAGTACTTC
TRBV6-5	NA	TRBJ2-7	NA	CASSYSLAGFSYEQYF	TGTGCCAGCAGTTACTCACTGGCAGGGTTCTCCTACGAGCAGTACTTC
TRBV7-2	few	TRBJ1-1	TRBD1	CASSFLGQGEAFF	TGTGCCAGCAGCTTCCTGGGACAGGGTGAAGCTTTCTTT
TRBV9	NA	TRBJ2-2	NA	CASSVGSGAGELFF	TGTGCCAGCAGCGTAGGGTCCGGGGCCGGGGAGCTGTTTTTT
TRBV18	NA	TRBJ1-2	TRBD1	CASSPPGQLYGYTF	TGTGCCAGCTCACCACCGGGACAGCTCTATGGCTACACCTTC
TRBV6-5	NA	TRBJ1-4	NA	CASSHRLTNEKLFF	TGTGCCAGCAGTCACAGGTTGACTAATGAAAAACTGTTTTTT
TRBV13	NA	TRBJ1-1	TRBD1	CASSLGVLGTVNTEAFF	TGTGCCAGCAGCTTAGGGGTTTTGGGGACAGTGAACACTGAAGCTTTCTTT
TRBV7-2	few	TRBJ1-2	NA	CASSLSVYYGYTF	TGTGCCAGCAGCTTATCGGTTTACTATGGCTACACCTTC
TRBV6-7	NA	TRBJ1-4	NA	CASSYSPYWTEATNEKLFF	TGTGCCAGCAGTTACTCCCCCTATTGGACTGAAGCAACTAATGAAAAACTGTTTTTT
TRBV12-1	NA	TRBJ2-7	NA	CASSSQRSSYEQYF	TGTGCCAGCAGCTCACAGAGAAGTTCCTACGAGCAGTACTTC
TRBV25-1	few	TRBJ2-5	NA	CASSEKSVWAQETQYF	TGTGCCAGCAGTGAAAAAAGTGTGTGGGCACAAGAGACCCAGTACTTC
TRBV10-3	NA	TRBJ1-1	NA	CAISQGNTEAFF	TGTGCCATCAGTCAGGGGAACACTGAAGCTTTCTTT
TRBV7-7	NA	TRBJ2-1	NA	CASSFGQSSYNEQFF	TGTGCTAGCAGCTTTGGACAGTCCTCCTACAATGAGCAGTTCTTC
TRBV7-2	NA	TRBJ2-7	NA	CASSPVGEIYEQYF	TGTGCCAGCAGCCCCGTAGGGGAAATCTACGAGCAGTACTTC
TRBV9	NA	TRBJ2-2	NA	CASSPWGSSETGELFF	TGTGCCAGCAGCCCCTGGGGAAGTAGCGAGACCGGGGAGCTGTTTTTT
TRBV5-1	NA	TRBJ1-4	TRBD1	CASSLGTGRGNEKLFF	TGCGCCAGCAGCTTGGGGACAGGGCGAGGGAATGAAAAACTGTTTTTT
TRBV25-1	NA	TRBJ2-7	TRBD1	CASSPPGTGSSYEQYF	TGTGCCAGCAGTCCCCCCGGGACAGGGAGCTCCTACGAGCAGTACTTC
TRBV6-5	NA	TRBJ2-7	TRBD1	CASKPGQGENEQYF	TGTGCCAGCAAACCGGGACAGGGGGAAAACGAGCAGTACTTC
TRBV7-2	once	TRBJ2-3	TRBD1	CASSLATGPDTQYF	TGTGCCAGCAGCTTAGCGACAGGGCCAGATACGCAGTATTTT
TRBV6-1	few	TRBJ1-1	TRBD1	CASSERDRAPNTEAFF	TGTGCCAGCAGTGAAAGGGACAGAGCTCCGAACACTGAAGCTTTCTTT
TRBV10-3	NA	TRBJ2-2	TRBD2	CAISDARTSQGQTGELFF	TGTGCCATCAGTGACGCCAGGACTAGCCAGGGTCAAACCGGGGAGCTGTTTTTT
TRBV27	NA	TRBJ1-2	TRBD1	CASTKGGGGQGIYGYTF	TGTGCCAGTACGAAGGGAGGGGGGGGACAGGGGATCTATGGCTACACCTTC
TRBV29-1	NA	TRBJ2-1	TRBD1	CSVGTGEHEQFF	TGCAGCGTTGGGACAGGGGAGCATGAGCAGTTCTTC
TRBV7-9	few	TRBJ1-2	TRBD1	CASSIRTGGSTYGYTF	TGTGCCAGCAGCATCAGGACAGGAGGTAGTACCTATGGCTACACCTTC
TRBV6-5	NA	TRBJ2-1	TRBD2	CASSYLGTSSRYEQFF	TGTGCCAGCAGTTACTTAGGGACTAGTTCAAGGTATGAGCAGTTCTTC
TRBV7-9	NA	TRBJ1-4	NA	CASSFSGEKLFF	TGTGCCAGCAGCTTCAGTGGTGAAAAACTGTTTTTT
TRBV5-1	NA	TRBJ1-2	NA	CASTNEANYGYTF	TGCGCCAGCACCAACGAGGCTAACTATGGCTACACCTTC
TRBV7-2	NA	TRBJ1-2	NA	CASSSTANYGYTF	TGTGCCAGCAGCTCGACAGCTAACTATGGCTACACCTTC
TRBV7-3	NA	TRBJ2-7	NA	CASSAQGGAYEQYF	TGTGCCAGCAGCGCGCAGGGGGGAGCCTACGAGCAGTACTTC
TRBV7-2	NA	TRBJ1-3	NA	CASSPYSGNTIYF	TGTGCCAGCAGCCCATATAGTGGAAACACCATATATTTT
TRBV7-2	NA	TRBJ2-7	NA	CASSLRSRGAPYF	TGTGCCAGCAGCTTACGAAGCCGGGGGGCCCCTTACTTC
TRBV4-1	NA	TRBJ1-2	NA	CASSQAWQGDYGYTF	TGCGCCAGCAGCCAAGCCTGGCAGGGCGACTATGGCTACACCTTC
TRBV25-1	NA	TRBJ2-1	NA	CASSESRGTYNEQFF	TGTGCCAGCAGTGAATCACGGGGAACCTACAATGAGCAGTTCTTC
TRBV19	NA	TRBJ1-1	NA	CASSIGQSNTEAFF	TGTGCCAGTAGTATAGGACAGTCAAACACTGAAGCTTTCTTT
TRBV6-1	NA	TRBJ2-7	NA	CASSEAGGQIYEQYF	TGTGCCAGCAGTGAAGCCGGGGGACAGATCTACGAGCAGTACTTC
TRBV10-3	NA	TRBJ1-5	NA	CAIRTSQGQPQHF	TGTGCCATCAGGACCTCCCAGGGGCAGCCCCAGCATTTT
TRBV15	NA	TRBJ2-7	TRBD1	CATSRGQNSYEQYF	TGTGCCACCAGCAGGGGACAGAACTCCTACGAGCAGTACTTC
TRBV28	NA	TRBJ1-1	NA	CASSWLERNTEAFF	TGTGCCAGCAGTTGGTTGGAGAGAAACACTGAAGCTTTCTTT
TRBV28	few	TRBJ2-7	NA	CASSLGGGSSYEQYF	TGTGCCAGCAGTTTAGGGGGAGGAAGCTCCTACGAGCAGTACTTC
TRBV25-1	NA	TRBJ1-4	NA	CASSGQDRKEKLFF	TGTGCCAGCAGTGGACAGGACAGAAAGGAAAAACTGTTTTTT
TRBV5-5	NA	TRBJ2-7	NA	CASSLAYEQYF	TGTGCCAGCAGCTTGGCTTACGAGCAGTACTTC
TRBV5-5	once	TRBJ1-1	NA	CASSFGAGKNTEAFF	TGTGCCAGCAGCTTTGGGGCAGGAAAGAACACTGAAGCTTTCTTT
TRBV18	medium-sized	TRBJ2-2	TRBD2	CASSPPVSGVGGELFF	TGTGCCAGCTCACCACCGGTGAGCGGGGTTGGCGGGGAGCTGTTTTTT
TRBV7-7	NA	TRBJ2-2	NA	CASSPLSGHNGELFF	TGTGCTAGCAGCCCCCTTTCGGGACACAACGGGGAGCTGTTTTTT
TRBV9	NA	TRBJ2-7	NA	CASSVDLGAYEQYF	TGTGCCAGCAGCGTAGATCTAGGGGCCTACGAGCAGTACTTC
TRBV11-2	many	TRBJ2-2	TRBD1	CASGGDRDRDTGELFF	TGTGCCAGCGGGGGTGACCGGGACAGAGACACCGGGGAGCTGTTTTTT
TRBV19	few	TRBJ1-1	NA	CASRLDSLNTEAFF	TGTGCCAGTAGGCTGGACAGTCTGAACACTGAAGCTTTCTTT
TRBV15	NA	TRBJ2-7	TRBD1	CATSRQDRGRYEQYF	TGTGCCACCAGCAGACAGGACAGGGGGAGGTACGAGCAGTACTTC
TRBV7-9	NA	TRBJ2-7	TRBD2	CASSFGIAGHEQYF	TGTGCCAGCAGCTTCGGGATAGCGGGTCACGAGCAGTACTTC
TRBV9	NA	TRBJ2-3	NA	CASSVEGSGHTDTQYF	TGTGCCAGCAGCGTAGAGGGTAGCGGTCACACAGATACGCAGTATTTT
TRBV6-5	NA	TRBJ2-3	TRBD1	CASRQTGSTDTQYF	TGTGCCAGCAGACAGACAGGGAGCACAGATACGCAGTATTTT
TRBV18	once	TRBJ2-2	TRBD2	CASSPLGGATGELFF	TGTGCCAGCTCCCCTCTCGGGGGGGCCACCGGGGAGCTGTTTTTT
TRBV5-6	once	TRBJ2-7	TRBD1	CASSPDRGGSYEQYF	TGTGCCAGCAGCCCCGACAGGGGGGGCTCCTACGAGCAGTACTTC
TRBV7-9	NA	TRBJ1-2	NA	CASSLGSFYGYTF	TGTGCCAGCAGCTTAGGCAGTTTCTATGGCTACACCTTC
TRBV30	NA	TRBJ1-2	TRBD1	CAWGQEPYGYTF	TGTGCCTGGGGACAGGAACCCTATGGCTACACCTTC